This record covers a single T cell receptor (beta chain). The data belong to a study of blood T cell repertoires in COVID-19. At the level of the study: Material from acute and convalescent COVID-19 was sourced from the United States, Italy and Spain. Nucleic acid was either cDNA or gDNA, and it came from T cells, B-cell-depleted T cells, or PBMCs.

CDR1 is LNHDA, CDR2 SQIVND, per germline (reference sequence). This CDR3 has 15 amino acids. The trim removed 4 bases at V and 3 bases at J, leaving 9 bases unmatched. Original processing notes: Quantification of nucleated cells was approximated via reference gene primer amplification. Repertoires were generated with immunoSEQ multiplex PCR, while TCRdb's copy carries only in-frame clones and drops some. V, J and clone size were drawn from that table, and D and trimming were deduced from the DNA. The table lists about 240,000 clones, 75% to 85% of them singletons. The chain couples TRBV19 to TRBJ2-7, with 7 bases matching TRBD2. The sequencing input was peripheral blood. The sequence was obtained from a woman aged 55-70 years with active or convalescent COVID-19. CDR3 sequence: CASSTRLAPNYEQYF. For the CDR3, the DNA is TGTGCCAGTAGTACCCGACTAGCCCCGAACTACGAGCAGTACTTC.